This TCR beta chain was identified during a study of blood T cell repertoires in COVID-19. Study information: Collection of acute and convalescent COVID-19 samples took place in the United States, Italy and Spain. PBMCs, B-cell-depleted T cells, or T cells provided the cDNA or gDNA that made up the material.

A Seattle source enrolled patients during active infection and followed them longitudinally. The CDR3 loop spans 13 amino acids. The ends were cut back, 0 bases at V and 6 bases at J, with 7 bases in the middle. The germline CDR1 and CDR2 sequences are SEHNR and FQNEAQ (reference sequence). Authors' data handling: The authors estimated nucleated cell counts from reference gene primer amplification. Libraries were prepared by immunoSEQ multiplex PCR; TCRdb keeps only in-frame clonotypes and omits some of them. That table furnishes V, J and clone size, whereas the DNA furnished D and trimming. The repertoire consists of 65,000 to 85,000 clones, with approximately 86% occurring once and the leading ten covering 6.3%.

This clonotype originated in an elderly man with COVID-19, enrolled during active disease. The specimen sequenced was peripheral blood. The chain has TRBV7-9 and TRBJ2-3, with D uncertain. DNA of the CDR3: TGTGCCAGCAGCTTAGCTCAGTGGGATACGCAGTATTTT. This sequence encodes CASSLAQWDTQYF.